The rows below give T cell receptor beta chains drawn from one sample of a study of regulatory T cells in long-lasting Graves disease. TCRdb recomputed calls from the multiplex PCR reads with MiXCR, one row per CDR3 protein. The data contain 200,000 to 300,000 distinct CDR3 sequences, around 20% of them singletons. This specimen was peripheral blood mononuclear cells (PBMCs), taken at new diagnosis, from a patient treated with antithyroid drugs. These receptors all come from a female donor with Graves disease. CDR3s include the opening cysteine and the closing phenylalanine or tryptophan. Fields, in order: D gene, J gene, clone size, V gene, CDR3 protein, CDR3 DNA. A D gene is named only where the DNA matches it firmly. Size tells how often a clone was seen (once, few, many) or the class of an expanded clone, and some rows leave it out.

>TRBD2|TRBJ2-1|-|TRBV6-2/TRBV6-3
CASSRGLAGRGNEQFF
TGTGCCAGCAGTCGCGGACTAGCGGGAAGGGGGAATGAGCAGTTCTTC
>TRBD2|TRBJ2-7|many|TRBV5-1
CASSWGGSSYEQYF
TGCGCCAGCAGCTGGGGCGGGAGCTCCTACGAGCAGTACTTC
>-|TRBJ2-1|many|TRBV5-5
CASSLTALGNNEQFF
TGTGCCAGCAGCTTGACAGCTCTCGGAAACAATGAGCAGTTCTTC
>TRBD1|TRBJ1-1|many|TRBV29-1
CSVDTGETDTEAFF
TGCAGCGTTGACACAGGGGAGACGGACACTGAAGCTTTCTTT
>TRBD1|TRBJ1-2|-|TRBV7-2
CASSSAGGTGGLGGYTF
TGTGCCAGCAGCTCAGCCGGGGGAACAGGGGGCCTCGGGGGCTACACCTTC
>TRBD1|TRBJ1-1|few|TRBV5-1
CASSQGATANTEAFF
TGCGCCAGCTCCCAGGGGGCCACCGCGAACACTGAAGCTTTCTTT
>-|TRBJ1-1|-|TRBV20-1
CSARQGGTEAFF
TGCAGTGCTAGACAGGGCGGCACTGAAGCTTTCTTT
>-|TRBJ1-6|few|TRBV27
CASMRWGGGSPLHF
TGTGCCAGCATGCGGTGGGGGGGGGGTTCACCCCTCCACTTT
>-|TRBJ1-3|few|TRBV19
CASRRQSGNTIYF
TGTGCCAGTAGGAGACAGAGTGGAAACACCATATATTTT
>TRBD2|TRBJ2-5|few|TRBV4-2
CASSPGLAGRGETQYF
TGTGCCAGCAGCCCCGGGCTAGCGGGACGAGGCGAGACCCAGTACTTC
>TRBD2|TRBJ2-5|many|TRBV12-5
CASGPGGVQETQYF
TGTGCTAGTGGCCCCGGGGGGGTACAAGAGACCCAGTACTTC
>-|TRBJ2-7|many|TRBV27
CASSSYRDGPYEQYF
TGTGCCAGCAGTTCCTACCGGGACGGCCCCTACGAGCAGTACTTC
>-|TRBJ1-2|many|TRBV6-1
CASSERRSGYTF
TGTGCCAGCAGTGAACGCAGGTCCGGCTACACCTTC
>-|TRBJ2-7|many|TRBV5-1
CASSPGAVTYEQYF
TGCGCCAGCAGTCCCGGAGCAGTGACCTACGAGCAGTACTTC
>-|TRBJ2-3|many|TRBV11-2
CASSSRISGTDTQYF
TGTGCCAGCAGCTCCCGAATCTCAGGGACAGATACGCAGTATTTT
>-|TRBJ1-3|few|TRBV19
CASSKDSHSGNTIYF
TGTGCCAGTAGTAAAGACAGCCACTCTGGAAACACCATATATTTT
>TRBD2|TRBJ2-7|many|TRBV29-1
CSVGGTAGTSGPNYYEQYF
TGCAGCGTTGGGGGGACGGCCGGGACTAGCGGACCCAACTACTACGAGCAGTACTTC
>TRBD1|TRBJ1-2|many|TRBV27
CASKQGNYGYTF
TGTGCCAGCAAACAGGGGAACTATGGCTACACCTTC
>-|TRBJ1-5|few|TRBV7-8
CASSFDTGNQPQHF
TGTGCCAGCAGCTTTGATACAGGGAATCAGCCCCAGCATTTT
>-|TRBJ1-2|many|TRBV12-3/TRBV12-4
CASSKGTSNYGYTF
TGTGCCAGCAGCAAGGGGACATCAAACTATGGCTACACCTTC
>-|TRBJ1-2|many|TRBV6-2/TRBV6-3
CASSYVTAGGYTF
TGTGCCAGCAGTTACGTGACAGCGGGTGGCTACACCTTC
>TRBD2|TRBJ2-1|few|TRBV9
CASSRGGALGNEQFF
TGTGCCAGCAGCCGCGGGGGGGCCCTCGGAAATGAGCAGTTCTTC